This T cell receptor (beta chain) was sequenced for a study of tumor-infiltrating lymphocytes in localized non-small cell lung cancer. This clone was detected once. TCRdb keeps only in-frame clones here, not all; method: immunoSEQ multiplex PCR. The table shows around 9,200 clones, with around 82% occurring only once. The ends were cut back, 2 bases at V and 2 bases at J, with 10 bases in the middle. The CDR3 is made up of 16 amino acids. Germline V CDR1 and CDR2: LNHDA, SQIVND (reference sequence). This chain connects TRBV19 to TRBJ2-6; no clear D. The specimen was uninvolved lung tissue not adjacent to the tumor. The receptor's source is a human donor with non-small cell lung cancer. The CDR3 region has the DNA TGTGCCAGTAGTATATGGGGTCTTACTGGGGCCAACGTCCTGACTTTC. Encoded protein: CASSIWGLTGANVLTF. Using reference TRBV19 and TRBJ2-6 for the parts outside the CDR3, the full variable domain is DGGITQSPKYLFRKEGQNVTLSCEQNLNHDAMYWYRQDPGQGLRLIYYSQIVNDFQKGDIAEGYSVSREKKESFPLTVTSAQKNPTAFYLCASSIWGLTGANVLTFGAGSRLTVL.